This TCR beta chain was captured in a study of post-analysis software for immune sequencing data. Overall study findings and caveats: Several TRBV segments (TRBV5-6, TRBV5-1 and TRBV20-1 among them) occurred more frequently in patients than in controls.

Germline trimming cut 5 bases from V and 2 bases from J; bases unmatched to any gene: 10. Germline V CDR1 and CDR2: SGHTA, FQGTGA. The CDR3 consists of 20 residues. On this clonotype itself: Antigen: not known.

Tagging with unique molecular identifiers was a feature of the TCR beta cDNA libraries. Each sample of about 0.95 to 11 million input T cells yielded around 500,000 cDNA molecules, so each molecule approximated one T cell. MiXCR was run by TCRdb on the PCR reads, yielding one entry per CDR3 protein. The sample has roughly 800,000 distinct CDR3 sequences; roughly 46% are singletons. Sequenced: blood. The rearrangement uses TRBV7-3 and TRBJ2-6, with 15 bases lining up with TRBD2. The source of this sequence is a girl aged 10 to 17 with multiple sclerosis. The CDR3 DNA follows: TGTGCCAGCAGCCAGGCGTGGACTAGCGGGAGGGCTACTGGGGCCAACGTCCTGACTTTC. It specifies CASSQAWTSGRATGANVLTF.